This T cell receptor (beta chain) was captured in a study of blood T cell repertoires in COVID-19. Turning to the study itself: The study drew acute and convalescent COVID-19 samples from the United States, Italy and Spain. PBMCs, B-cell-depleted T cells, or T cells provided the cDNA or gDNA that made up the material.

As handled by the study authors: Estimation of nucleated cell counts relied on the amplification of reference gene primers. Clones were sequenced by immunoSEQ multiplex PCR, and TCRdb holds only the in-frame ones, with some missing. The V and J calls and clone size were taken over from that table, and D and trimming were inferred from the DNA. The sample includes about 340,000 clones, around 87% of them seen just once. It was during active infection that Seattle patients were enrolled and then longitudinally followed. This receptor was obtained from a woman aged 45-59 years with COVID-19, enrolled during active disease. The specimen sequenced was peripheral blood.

The CDR3 nucleotides are TGTGCCAGCAGCGTAGGGATTGCAACTACCAAGAACACCGGGGAGCTGTTTTTT. Translated, it gives CASSVGIATTKNTGELFF. The rearrangement joins TRBV9 to TRBJ2-2, with D unresolved. CDR3 length: 18 amino acids. V was shortened by 0 bases and J by 1 base, with 16 bases between the two germline ends. Germline V gives CDR1 SGDLS, CDR2 YYNGEE. The full variable domain, with the rest looked up from reference TRBV9 and TRBJ2-2, is DSGVTQTPKHLITATGQRVTLRCSPRSGDLSVYWYQQSLDQGLQFLIQYYNGEERAKGNILERFSAQQFPDLHSELNLSSLELGDSALYFCASSVGIATTKNTGELFFGEGSRLTVL.